Listed here is a single T cell receptor beta chain. The TCR beta repertoire was assessed by survey-level immunoSEQ sequencing. Repertoires were generated with immunoSEQ multiplex PCR, while TCRdb's copy carries only in-frame clones and drops some. The sample lists about 50,000 clones, 85% to 95% occurring once. The germline gives CDR1 MNHEY, CDR2 SMNVEV (reference sequence). Deletions cut 9 bases from V and 8 bases from J, with 16 bases between. The CDR3 extends over 13 amino acids. Sequencing used PBMCs. This chain links TRBV27 with TRBJ1-4; D may be TRBD1 (6 bases). The receptor was derived from a man aged 35-49 years with rheumatoid arthritis. CDR3 sequence reads: CASRTVSDEKLFF. For the CDR3, the DNA is TGTGCCAGTCGGACAGTTTCAGACGAAAAACTGTTTTTT.